The 27 T cell receptor beta chains listed next were all sequenced from one sample in a study of T cell changes during pregnancy in multiple sclerosis. Repertoires were generated with immunoSEQ multiplex PCR, while TCRdb's copy carries only in-frame clones and drops some. The data show 75,000 to 95,000 clones, about 92% seen once. The sample here was peripheral blood, taken in the first trimester of pregnancy. These TCRs come from a female donor with multiple sclerosis, enrolled in a pregnancy study.

The genes are TRBV12-5 and TRBJ1-1, with D perhaps TRBD1 (6 bases). Trimming cost V 6 bases and J 6 bases, with 14 bases left between them. The CDR3 is 13 residues long. In germline, CDR1 is LGHNT, CDR2 FRNRAP. The CDR3 is CASGPPGTPEAFF. DNA for the CDR3: TGTGCTAGTGGCCCCCCCGGGACACCTGAAGCTTTCTTT.

V gene TRBV30 combines with J gene TRBJ2-1, with 12 bases matching TRBD1. With 4 bases clipped from V and 9 bases from J, the junction kept 7 bases outside the gene matches. The CDR3 is 14 amino acids. Germline V CDR1 and CDR2: GTSNPN, SVGIG (reference sequence). The CDR3 is CAWTTGQGAGEQFF. Written as DNA, the CDR3 is TGTGCCTGGACTACGGGACAGGGGGCTGGTGAGCAGTTCTTC.

This sequence joins TRBV19 and TRBJ2-2, with 8 bases that match TRBD2. Per the germline V gene, CDR1 is LNHDA and CDR2 is SQIVND (reference sequence). Trimming took 5 bases from V and 7 from J; bases not matched to a gene: 9. This CDR3 is 15 amino acids long. CDR3 DNA sequence: TGTGCCAGTAGTGGAAGCGGGAGAGGAGGCGGGGAGCTGTTTTTT. Its translation is CASSGSGRGGGELFF.

The V call is TRBV4-3, the J call TRBJ2-7, with D unclear. Trimming pared 4 bases from V and 0 bases from J, leaving 10 bases between. Germline assignment: CDR1 LGHNA and CDR2 YSLEER. The CDR3 length is 14 residues. Here the CDR3 reads CASSLAAGSYEQYF. CDR3 sequence (DNA): TGCGCCAGCAGCCTCGCCGCCGGCTCCTACGAGCAGTACTTC.

The rearrangement links TRBV27 to TRBJ2-1; 9 bases align to TRBD2. The V and J ends lost 6 bases and 8 bases, in that order; junction bases with no gene match: 14. The germline CDR1 and CDR2 sequences are MNHEY and SMNVEV (reference sequence). The CDR3 covers 16 residues. CDR3 DNA: TGTGCCAGCAGGACCTGGGTGGTAGCGGGAGACTATGAGCAGTTCTTC. Its protein product is CASRTWVVAGDYEQFF.

The chain combines TRBV27 with TRBJ2-3; possibly TRBD2 for D (6 bases). CDR3 length equals 14 residues. Trimming stripped 8 bases from V and 1 base from J, with 13 bases between. CDR1 and CDR2 from the germline V gene are MNHEY and SMNVEV (reference sequence). CDR3 loop: CASSGPGGTDTQYF. CDR3 nucleotides: TGTGCCAGCTCAGGACCGGGGGGCACAGATACGCAGTATTTT.

This chain connects TRBV2 to TRBJ2-1; TRBD1 agrees at 9 bases. The CDR3 spans 16 residues. Germline loops: CDR1 SNHLY, CDR2 FYNNEI. The trim removed 4 bases at V and 10 bases at J, leaving 14 bases unmatched. CDR3 DNA sequence: TGTGCCAGCAGTGCTGACAGGGGGTGGCTTCCCGGCGAGCAGTTCTTC. The encoded protein is CASSADRGWLPGEQFF.

This clone has only one observation. The V and J genes are TRBV7-2 and TRBJ2-5; TRBD2 agrees at 8 bases. CDR1 is SGHTA and CDR2 is FQGNSA in the germline V gene. Trimming took 4 bases from V and 2 from J; bases not matched to a gene: 9. The CDR3 is made up of 16 amino acids. The CDR3 protein is CASSSISGTLQETQYF. The DNA for the CDR3 is TGTGCCAGCAGCTCAATTAGCGGGACACTTCAAGAGACCCAGTACTTC.

The chain recombines TRBV10-1 with TRBJ2-7, with 11 positions matching TRBD2. The CDR3 sequence is 14 residues long. The V gene end was trimmed by 2 bases and the J gene end by 4 bases; junction bases not matched to a gene: 1. Germline V gives CDR1 WNHNN, CDR2 SYGVQD (reference sequence). This CDR3 is CASSEGTSGYEQYF. In nucleotides, the CDR3 is TGCGCCAGCAGTGAGGGGACTAGCGGTTACGAGCAGTACTTC.

The rearrangement uses TRBV19 and TRBJ1-3; no clear D. Germline lookup yields CDR1 LNHDA and CDR2 SQIVND (reference sequence). The CDR3 has 14 residues. The V end lost 2 bases, the J end lost 0 bases, and 5 bases lay between the germline ends. CDR3 region: CASSIQSSGNTIYF. CDR3 DNA: TGTGCCAGTAGTATACAATCCTCTGGAAACACCATATATTTT. The full variable domain, completed using reference TRBV19 and TRBJ1-3, is DGGITQSPKYLFRKEGQNVTLSCEQNLNHDAMYWYRQDPGQGLRLIYYSQIVNDFQKGDIAEGYSVSREKKESFPLTVTSAQKNPTAFYLCASSIQSSGNTIYFGEGSWLTVV.

This clone was detected only once. In the same sample, other DNA sequences code for this CDR3. This chain joins TRBV11-2 and TRBJ2-2; a weak D match, TRBD1 (5 bases). Trimming took 1 base from V and 5 from J, leaving 11 bases between them. CDR3 size: 15 residues. The germline V gene encodes CDR1 SGHAT and CDR2 FQNNGV. CDR3 bases: TGTGCCAGCAGCTTAGTAACAGGAGTTACCGGGGAGCTGTTTTTT. It yields the protein CASSLVTGVTGELFF.

In its sample, this clone was seen a few times. The chain employs TRBV9 and TRBJ2-1, with 13 bases matching TRBD2. The CDR3 contains 13 residues. V lost 7 bases and J lost 9; bases outside the gene matches: 4. The germline V gene has CDR1 SGDLS and CDR2 YYNGEE. CDR3 coding DNA: TGTGCCAGCGGACTAGCGGGAGAGGGTGAGCAGTTCTTC. Its protein is CASGLAGEGEQFF.

The chain carries TRBV29-1 and TRBJ2-5, with a possible D match to TRBD2 (5 bases). V was pared by 6 bases and J by 4 bases, with 18 bases between. The CDR3 is 14 amino acids. The germline V gene encodes CDR1 SQVTM and CDR2 ANQGSEA. This CDR3 reads CSVALAASRETQYF. The CDR3 DNA reads as TGCAGCGTCGCCTTGGCAGCTAGCAGAGAGACCCAGTACTTC.

V gene TRBV7-9 combines with J gene TRBJ1-1; 7 bases fit TRBD1. The CDR3 runs 13 residues. J lost 6 bases, V lost 7 bases, and 8 bases had no gene match. Germline CDR1 and CDR2: SEHNR and FQNEAQ (reference sequence). The CDR3 bases are TGTGCCAGCAACCCGGGGCAGGGGGCTGAAGCTTTCTTT. This codes for CASNPGQGAEAFF. The full variable domain, with the rest looked up from reference TRBV7-9 and TRBJ1-1, is DTGVSQNPRHKITKRGQNVTFRCDPISEHNRLYWYRQTLGQGPEFLTYFQNEAQLEKSRLLSDRFSAERPKGSFSTLEIQRTEQGDSAMYLCASNPGQGAEAFFGQGTRLTVV.

The chain is built from TRBV4-3 and TRBJ1-5; 10 bases are shared with TRBD1. V was clipped by 1 base and J by 6 bases; unmatched bases: 9. The CDR3 has 17 amino acids. Germline lookup yields CDR1 LGHNA and CDR2 YSLEER. In DNA form, the CDR3 reads TGCGCCAGCAGCCAAGGGGGGGACAGGGGATTTGGTCAGCCCCAGCATTTT. This gives the protein CASSQGGDRGFGQPQHF.

This chain joins TRBV7-2 and TRBJ2-7; D possibly corresponds to TRBD2 (5 bases). V was trimmed by 4 bases and J by 9 bases, leaving 22 bases between them. This CDR3 has 15 amino acids. The germline V gene encodes CDR1 SGHTA and CDR2 FQGNSA. As DNA, the CDR3 is TGTGCCAGCAGCTCCTTCCCCGGAGGAGCAATGGGGCAGTACTTC. Its protein is CASSSFPGGAMGQYF.

The V gene is TRBV2, the J gene TRBJ2-7, with 10 nucleotides matching TRBD2. The V segment lost 2 bases and the J segment 0 bases; nucleotides outside the gene matches: 4. This CDR3 region has 16 residues. Germline CDR1 and CDR2: SNHLY and FYNNEI. The CDR3 spells CASSEPGLAASYEQYF. The DNA of the CDR3 is TGTGCCAGCAGTGAACCCGGACTAGCGGCCTCCTACGAGCAGTACTTC.

The V gene is TRBV9, the J gene TRBJ1-1, with a possible D match to TRBD1 (5 bases). Trimming removed 1 base at V and 4 bases at J, with 20 bases between. The CDR3 has 17 amino acids. CDR1 SGDLS and CDR2 YYNGEE come from the germline V gene. The CDR3 coding sequence is TGTGCCAGCAGCGTACGACCCGGGGGGGTCGAAGGCACTGAAGCTTTCTTT. It codes for CASSVRPGGVEGTEAFF. Full variable domain (remainder filled in from reference TRBV9 and TRBJ1-1): DSGVTQTPKHLITATGQRVTLRCSPRSGDLSVYWYQQSLDQGLQFLIQYYNGEERAKGNILERFSAQQFPDLHSELNLSSLELGDSALYFCASSVRPGGVEGTEAFFGQGTRLTVV.

The chain uses TRBV10-2 and TRBJ1-2; D is possibly TRBD1 (6 bases). CDR1 and CDR2 from the germline V gene are WSHSY and SAAADI. CDR3 length: 14 residues. Between the trimmed V and J ends, which lost 3 bases and 4 bases, there was a span of 12 bases. The CDR3 bases are TGCGCCAGCAGTGAACAGGGACCAATCTATGGCTACACCTTC. The encoded protein is CASSEQGPIYGYTF.

CDR3 sequence (DNA): TGTGCCAGCAGCCGGCGGGGGAGCTCCTACGAGCAGTACTTC. It specifies CASSRRGSSYEQYF. This chain joins TRBV14 and TRBJ2-7, with 7 bases fitting TRBD2. The trim removed 4 bases at V and 0 bases at J, leaving 3 bases unmatched. The CDR3 runs 14 residues. Germline CDR1 and CDR2: SGHDN and FVKESK. The complete variable domain, with remaining parts taken from reference TRBV14 and TRBJ2-7, reads EAGVTQFPSHSVIEKGQTVTLRCDPISGHDNLYWYRRVMGKEIKFLLHFVKESKQDESGMPNNRFLAERTGGTYSTLKVQPAELEDSGVYFCASSRRGSSYEQYFGPGTRLTVT.

This sequence joins TRBV9 and TRBJ1-2; D not resolved. Germline CDR1 reads SGDLS; CDR2 reads YYNGEE. V lost 0 bases and J 4 bases, leaving 10 bases between the germline ends. The CDR3 length is 14 residues. The CDR3 is CASSVGWAGYGYTF. CDR3 DNA: TGTGCCAGCAGCGTAGGGTGGGCTGGCTATGGCTACACCTTC.

This clone showed up just once. The chain is built from TRBV27 and TRBJ2-1, with a weak D call TRBD2 (6 bases). The CDR3 is made up of 15 amino acids. Germline V CDR1 and CDR2: MNHEY, SMNVEV (reference sequence). V lost 3 bases, J lost 0 bases, and 9 bases lay in between. The CDR3 protein is CASSFSGSSYNEQFF. In DNA form, the CDR3 reads TGTGCCAGCAGTTTTAGCGGAAGCTCCTACAATGAGCAGTTCTTC.

The J gene is TRBJ1-1, the V gene TRBV5-4; D is perhaps TRBD1 (6 bases). The CDR3 loop spans 16 amino acids. Germline V CDR1 and CDR2: SGHNT, YYREEE (reference sequence). Trimming pared 2 bases from V and 5 bases from J, leaving 19 bases between. CDR3 bases: TGTGCCAGCAGCTTAGGTTGGGGGGGCGCTCGGACTGAAGCTTTCTTT. This sequence encodes CASSLGWGGARTEAFF. Full variable domain (missing parts from reference TRBV5-4 and TRBJ1-1): ETGVTQSPTHLIKTRGQQVTLRCSSQSGHNTVSWYQQALGQGPQFIFQYYREEENGRGNFPPRFSGLQFPNYSSELNVNALELDDSALYLCASSLGWGGARTEAFFGQGTRLTVV.

In this sample, this clone turned up a few times. CDR3 loop: CASSGSYEQYF. The CDR3 region has the DNA TGTGCCAGTTCCGGGAGCTACGAGCAGTACTTC. The chain has TRBV19 and TRBJ2-7; tentatively, D is TRBD2 (6 bases). In germline, CDR1 is LNHDA, CDR2 SQIVND (reference sequence). The CDR3 spans 11 residues. The V and J ends lost 8 bases and 3 bases respectively, with 8 bases between them.

This rearrangement joins TRBV18 to TRBJ2-1; the match to TRBD2 covers 14 bases. This CDR3 is 16 amino acids long. The trim removed 7 bases at V and 4 bases at J, leaving 6 bases unmatched. The germline CDR1 and CDR2 sequences are KGHSH and LQKENI. The CDR3 here is CASWGLAGANYNEQFF. The CDR3 nucleotides are TGTGCCAGCTGGGGACTAGCGGGAGCAAATTACAATGAGCAGTTCTTC.

As DNA, the CDR3 is TGTGCCAGTAGTACACCTCCGGGACAGGGGTATTTTGGCTACACCTTC. Amino acids: CASSTPPGQGYFGYTF. This chain uses TRBV19 with TRBJ1-2, with 10 bases identical to TRBD1. Losses at the gene ends were 4 bases for V and 7 bases for J; bases not matched to a gene: 12. Germline CDR1 and CDR2: LNHDA and SQIVND (reference sequence). The CDR3 spans 16 residues. The entire variable domain, with the rest obtained from reference TRBV19 and TRBJ1-2, is as follows: DGGITQSPKYLFRKEGQNVTLSCEQNLNHDAMYWYRQDPGQGLRLIYYSQIVNDFQKGDIAEGYSVSREKKESFPLTVTSAQKNPTAFYLCASSTPPGQGYFGYTFGSGTRLTVV.

The J gene is TRBJ2-1, the V gene TRBV7-2; 14 nucleotides agree with TRBD2. CDR1 SGHTA and CDR2 FQGNSA come from the germline V gene. J lost 7 bases, V lost 5 bases, and 7 bases had no gene match. This CDR3 has 16 amino acids. Here the CDR3 DNA reads TGTGCCAGCAGCGCGACCGGGACTAGCGGGAGTAATGAGCAGTTCTTC. Protein: CASSATGTSGSNEQFF.